These 18 T cell receptor beta chains came from one sample sequenced in a study of cytomegalovirus exposure and HLA in healthy donors. The PCR contained 60 Vbeta and 13 Jbeta primers. Here immunoSEQ multiplex PCR was the method, and the copy in TCRdb shows in-frame clones only, minus some. The sample lists more than 150,000 clones; over 70% were seen once. Material for sequencing was PBMCs. The receptors were gathered from a man aged 50 or older in good health and CMV-seronegative.

The chain combines TRBV4-3 with TRBJ2-3, with D possibly matching TRBD2 (7 bases). The CDR3 has 18 amino acids. CDR1 is LGHNA, CDR2 YSLEER, per germline. V lost 1 base to trimming and J lost 1 base, with 18 bases between them. CDR3 DNA sequence: TGCGCCAGCAGCCAAGGGGACAAAGGGGGGGTCGGCACAGATACGCAGTATTTT. Its protein is CASSQGDKGGVGTDTQYF.

This chain uses TRBV6-4 with TRBJ1-2; D may be TRBD1 (5 bases). Germline loops: CDR1 MRHNA, CDR2 SNTAGT. This CDR3 region has 15 residues. The ends were cut back, 0 bases at V and 7 bases at J, with 15 bases in the middle. CDR3 bases: TGTGCCAGCAGTGACTCGAGGAGGGCAGGGAGTGGCTACACCTTC. Its protein product is CASSDSRRAGSGYTF.

This chain connects TRBV20-1 to TRBJ1-4; no clear D. The CDR3 contains 11 residues. The V gene's germline CDR1 is DFQATT and CDR2 SNEGSKA (reference sequence). The CDR3 loop reads CRVRSNEKLFF. The CDR3 region has the DNA TGCAGAGTGAGGAGTAATGAAAAACTGTTTTTT.

The rearrangement links TRBV15 to TRBJ1-1; D is perhaps TRBD1 (5 bases). V dropped 4 bases and J dropped 1 base, with 7 bases sitting between them. Germline lookup yields CDR1 LNHNV and CDR2 YYDKDF (reference sequence). This CDR3 has 13 amino acids. CDR3 sequence: CATSNRWNTEAFF. The CDR3 DNA sequence: TGTGCCACCAGCAACAGGTGGAACACTGAAGCTTTCTTT. The whole variable domain, filled in from reference TRBV15 and TRBJ1-1, reads DAMVIQNPRYQVTQFGKPVTLSCSQTLNHNVMYWYQQKSSQAPKLLFHYYDKDFNNEADTPDNFQSRRPNTSFCFLDIRSPGLGDTAMYLCATSNRWNTEAFFGQGTRLTVV.

The chain recombines TRBV29-1 with TRBJ1-1; 9 nucleotides line up with TRBD1. Germline trimming cut 4 bases from V and 3 bases from J; bases unmatched to any gene: 3. CDR1 is SQVTM, CDR2 ANQGSEA, per germline. The CDR3 has 13 amino acids. CDR3 loop: CSVVQGAYTEAFF. CDR3 in DNA: TGCAGCGTTGTACAGGGGGCATACACTGAAGCTTTCTTT.

This clone appeared once. The same CDR3 can be traced to other DNA sequences in this sample. V is TRBV19 and J is TRBJ2-2; 8 bases map to TRBD1. V dropped 5 bases and J dropped 7; count of bases not matched to a gene: 3. CDR3 length: 13 residues. The germline V gene encodes CDR1 LNHDA and CDR2 SQIVND (reference sequence). The CDR3 nucleotides read TGTGCCAGTAGTGTCACAGGGGGCGGGGAGCTGTTTTTT. It specifies CASSVTGGGELFF.

J is TRBJ2-2 and V is TRBV7-2, with 10 bases matching TRBD1. After removal of 3 bases from V and 5 bases from J, the junction contained 6 bases not matched to a gene. This CDR3 contains 16 residues. Germline-derived CDR1 and CDR2 are SGHTA and FQGNSA. CDR3 protein: CASSFAGQGVTGELFF. DNA of the CDR3: TGTGCCAGCAGCTTCGCCGGACAGGGGGTGACCGGGGAGCTGTTTTTT.

This chain joins TRBV5-6 and TRBJ1-6; TRBD1 matches at 8 bases. The V gene's germline CDR1 is SGHDT and CDR2 YYEEEE. Trimming at V came to 2 bases and at J to 10 bases, leaving 11 bases not matched to a gene. This CDR3 region has 16 residues. CDR3 loop: CASSLQGGGLRSPLHF. CDR3 sequence (DNA): TGTGCCAGCAGCTTACAGGGGGGGGGCCTTCGGTCACCCCTCCACTTT.

This clone has only a few counts. The chain employs TRBV19 and TRBJ1-1, with a weak D call TRBD1 (5 bases). Trimming took 4 bases from V and 1 from J, leaving 7 bases between them. CDR1 is LNHDA and CDR2 is SQIVND in the germline V gene (reference sequence). The CDR3 runs 13 residues. The CDR3 region is CASSRTRNTEAFF. CDR3 in DNA: TGTGCCAGTAGTAGGACACGGAACACTGAAGCTTTCTTT.

V gene TRBV29-1 combines with J gene TRBJ1-2, with D perhaps TRBD1 (5 bases). The CDR3 has 11 residues. Germline CDR1 and CDR2: SQVTM and ANQGSEA. The germline V and J ends were trimmed by 4 bases and 2 bases, with 5 bases remaining between them. The CDR3 is CSVAGNYGYTF. The CDR3 DNA reads TGCAGCGTTGCAGGGAACTATGGCTACACCTTC.

This CDR3 reads CAITPGMGANEAFF. The CDR3 coding sequence is TGTGCCATCACTCCAGGGATGGGGGCGAATGAAGCTTTCTTT. The chain couples TRBV10-3 to TRBJ1-1; perhaps TRBD1 as D (6 bases). Germline V gene lookup returns CDR1 ENHRY and CDR2 SYGVKD. Trimming cost V 7 bases and J 7 bases, with 19 bases left between them. The CDR3 length is 14 residues.

J is TRBJ1-5 and V is TRBV6-1; 10 bases map to TRBD1. The J segment lost 1 base and the V segment lost 5 bases, leaving 2 bases of the junction unmatched. CDR1 and CDR2 from the germline V gene are MNHNS and SASEGT. The CDR3 sequence is 15 residues long. The CDR3 DNA reads TGTGCCAGCAGTTCGACAGGGGGCAGCAATCAGCCCCAGCATTTT. This sequence encodes CASSSTGGSNQPQHF.

The chain has TRBV10-2 and TRBJ2-2; weak D call: TRBD2 (7 bases). Trimming took 7 bases from V and 0 from J, leaving 12 bases between them. Germline CDR1 is WSHSY and CDR2 is SAAADI. This CDR3 has 15 amino acids. The CDR3 is CASKLGGPNTGELFF. The CDR3 DNA is TGCGCCAGCAAGCTCGGGGGGCCGAACACCGGGGAGCTGTTTTTT.

For this clone: Germline is not matched at one junction end, which may reflect a read error. V and J are TRBV11-2 and TRBJ1-2; perhaps TRBD1 as D (6 bases). CDR3 length: 15 amino acids. Looked up from germline, CDR1 is SGHAT and CDR2 is FQNNGV. The CDR3 reads CASSRPGTKGAGYTF. The CDR3 DNA follows: TGCGCCAGCAGCCGACCCGGGACAAAGGGAGCTGGCTACACCTTC.

V usage is TRBV6-1 and J usage is TRBJ2-7; 8 bases line up with TRBD1. CDR1 MNHNS and CDR2 SASEGT come from the germline V gene. Trimming took 3 bases from V and 5 from J; bases not matched to a gene: 9. This CDR3 comprises 15 residues. This CDR3 reads CASSDIRQGRNEQYF. CDR3 in DNA: TGTGCCAGCAGTGATATTCGACAGGGGAGAAACGAGCAGTACTTC.

The V gene is TRBV7-3, the J gene TRBJ2-1, with D maybe TRBD2 (6 bases). The CDR3 is 15 amino acids. V shed 1 base and J shed 4 bases, with 11 bases lying between them. The germline gives CDR1 SGHTA, CDR2 FQGTGA. The CDR3 protein is CASSLMGGVYNEQFF. For the CDR3, the DNA is TGTGCCAGCAGCTTAATGGGGGGAGTTTACAATGAGCAGTTCTTC.

The CDR3 DNA follows: TGTGCCAGCAGCGCCCACCTGGACAGGGGTGTCGGCTACACCTTC. Its protein product is CASSAHLDRGVGYTF. The gene calls are TRBV9 and TRBJ1-2, with TRBD1 identical over 9 bases. The CDR3 has 15 amino acids. The V and J ends lost 3 bases and 8 bases, in that order; junction bases with no gene match: 11. Germline CDR1 is SGDLS and CDR2 is YYNGEE.

This chain links TRBV20-1 with TRBJ2-7; tentatively, D is TRBD1 (6 bases). The CDR3 loop spans 11 amino acids. V was cut by 6 bases and J by 3 bases, with 9 bases left in between. CDR1 DFQATT and CDR2 SNEGSKA come from the germline V gene (reference sequence). Here the CDR3 reads CSALDSYEQYF. The CDR3 coding sequence is TGCAGTGCGCTGGACAGCTACGAGCAGTACTTC.